This T cell receptor (beta chain) comes out of a study of PD-1 blockade in classical Hodgkin lymphoma. Notes on the study in general: Before treatment, TCR diversity in newly diagnosed patients was reportedly lower than in healthy donors. The repertoire differences lack a defined cause, possibly disease activity or prior therapy.

The time point is: newly diagnosed, previously untreated cHL patient sample. Comparison used PBMCs from newly diagnosed, untreated classical Hodgkin lymphoma. As regards this clone: Its antigen is as yet unknown.

Method: immunoSEQ multiplex PCR; TCRdb's copy keeps in-frame clones and lacks some. This sample has tens of thousands of clones; over 90% occur once, and the top ten carry more than 2%. The V and J ends lost 1 base and 4 bases respectively, with 12 bases between them. CDR3 length: 15 residues. Germline-derived CDR1 and CDR2 are SGHTS and YDEGEE. The sequenced sample consisted of peripheral blood mononuclear cells (PBMCs). The TCR comes from a human donor with classical Hodgkin lymphoma. The J gene is TRBJ1-3, the V gene TRBV5-8, with D tentatively TRBD1 (5 bases). In DNA form, the CDR3 reads TGTGCCAGCAGCTTGTGGTCAGGGTCAGGAAACACCATATATTTT. This sequence encodes CASSLWSGSGNTIYF.